The present entry profiles one T cell receptor beta chain with its context. Its antigen is not known. Sequenced by immunoSEQ multiplex PCR; TCRdb stores in-frame clones only, minus some. The sample lists about 110,000 clones, roughly nine tenths occurring once. The sample comes from a study of T cell responses to AZD1222 COVID-19 vaccine. General study findings and limits: Donors were mostly white British, more females; clonal diversity possibly underestimated. Spike-specific TCR breadth rose after two AZD1222 doses, and depth rose as well. Without day 14 samples, only post-peak T cell repertoires were studied. Unmutated variant regions are reportedly the target of nearly half of TCRs that are spike-specific.

Trimming stripped 4 bases from V and 1 base from J, with 13 bases between. This CDR3 has 15 residues. Germline lookup yields CDR1 LNHDA and CDR2 SQIVND (reference sequence). The sequences come from peripheral blood, collected on day 0 of MenACWY control vaccination. This TCR derives from an adult in good health. V usage is TRBV19 and J usage is TRBJ1-1; a possible D gene is TRBD1 (6 bases). CDR3 DNA: TGTGCCAGTAGTACGCCCAGGACAGAGAACACTGAAGCTTTCTTT. This sequence encodes CASSTPRTENTEAFF.